This T cell receptor beta chain comes out of a study of PD-1 blockade in classical Hodgkin lymphoma. Study details: Patients were given intravenous nivolumab, 3 mg/kg, every 2 weeks. Study-level points and caveats: Patients who initiated nivolumab within 1 year of ASCT were excluded. Compared with baseline, CD4+ but not CD8+ TCR diversity had risen significantly by C4D1. No one has yet defined what causes the repertoire differences, which may be disease activity or prior therapy.

On this clone itself: The antigen is not known.

Data came from immunoSEQ multiplex PCR; TCRdb stores just in-frame clones and leaves some out. The sample carries roughly 41,000 clones, 88% recorded once. Every patient had relapsed following autologous stem cell transplantation, and cohorts differed in brentuximab vedotin exposure. This CDR3 region has 13 residues. Trimming pared 3 bases from V and 3 bases from J, leaving 6 bases between. Germline assignment: CDR1 MNHEY and CDR2 SMNVEV (reference sequence). This clonotype was sampled from a human donor with classical Hodgkin lymphoma. The sample here was peripheral blood mononuclear cells (PBMCs), taken before the second cycle of nivolumab. The V gene is TRBV27, the J gene TRBJ2-1, with D uncertain. CDR3 protein: CASSLSHYNEQFF. CDR3 DNA sequence: TGTGCCAGCAGTTTGTCTCACTACAATGAGCAGTTCTTC.